This T cell receptor beta chain was identified during a study of T cell repertoires in aging, cancer and after chemotherapy. Turning to the study itself: Donor ages fell into six groups from 30 or younger up to 70 or older. Pre- and post-chemotherapy samples were paired from chronic lymphocytic leukemia patients treated with fludarabine- or bendamustine-based regimens. Millions of TCR reads were in the whole dataset.

By share, this clonotype counts as medium-sized (0.01 to 0.1%). The antigen remains unidentified. The V and J ends lost 7 bases and 0 bases respectively, with 17 bases between them. This CDR3 is built from 16 residues. Per the germline V gene, CDR1 is LNHDA and CDR2 is SQIVND (reference sequence). TRB rearrangements spanning V, D and J were amplified using mixed TRB-A/B primers. TCRdb reanalysed the multiplex PCR reads using MiXCR and keeps one entry per CDR3 protein. The sample records 7,000 to 9,500 distinct CDR3 sequences, 20% to 25% being singletons. The study's findings and limits: Age-matched healthy donors had significantly more diverse, less clonal blood TCR repertoires than untreated cancer patients.

The template was genomic DNA from peripheral blood, not RNA. The TCR was taken from a human donor with a blood cancer. The donor label of this sample is uncertain. The sample taken for sequencing was blood. The V and J genes are TRBV19 and TRBJ2-3, with D perhaps TRBD2 (5 bases). CDR3 in amino acids: CASKVRTRGSTDTQYF. The CDR3 DNA reads TGTGCCAGTAAGGTGAGGACCCGGGGAAGCACAGATACGCAGTATTTT.